This T cell receptor beta chain was profiled in a study of cytomegalovirus exposure and HLA in healthy donors. Points from the study as a whole: A later analysis associated 15,000 or so TCR beta sequences with HLA alleles at a 0.05 false discovery rate.

Though probably carrying unrecorded immune exposures, donors were nominally healthy at sampling. The germline gives CDR1 SGDLS, CDR2 YYNGEE. The CDR3 loop spans 12 amino acids. Trimming pared 2 bases from V and 4 bases from J, leaving 6 bases between. A word on this clone: Antigen unknown.

The PCR had 60 Vbeta and 13 Jbeta primers. Assay: immunoSEQ multiplex PCR; the TCRdb copy retains only in-frame clones and omits some. The table lists 40,000 to 55,000 clones. The genes are TRBV9 and TRBJ1-2, with D unclear. The sample consisted of PBMCs. The receptor comes from a male donor in good health and CMV-seropositive. The CDR3 loop is CASSVGIYGYTF. CDR3 DNA: TGTGCCAGCAGCGTCGGGATCTATGGCTACACCTTC.